Shown below are 4 T cell receptor beta chains from a single sample sequenced in a study of Ad26.COV2.S vaccination and SARS-CoV-2 variants. Generated by immunoSEQ multiplex PCR, the TCRdb table keeps only in-frame clones and is missing some. The table records under 550,000 clones, more than 80% of them present only once. Specified treatment: around 19 received Ad26.COV2.S at low or high dose, single or two shots; 5 received placebo; per-sample allocation not given. Day 63 after the first injection of vaccine or placebo was the sampling time. The sequencing here drew on peripheral blood, taken in a trial of Ad26.COV2.S vaccine versus placebo. The receptors derive from a person aged 18-60 years who received the Ad26.COV2.S COVID-19 vaccine or a placebo.

This chain links TRBV6-6 with TRBJ2-1, with D unresolved. CDR1 is MNHNY and CDR2 is SVGAGI in the germline V gene (reference sequence). The ends were cut back, 6 bases at V and 8 bases at J, with 14 bases in the middle. The CDR3 sequence is 13 residues long. The CDR3 sequence: CASSRGSLDEQFF. In nucleotides, the CDR3 is TGTGCCAGCAGCCGCGGAAGCCTCGATGAGCAGTTCTTC.

The table lists this clone with a few counts. The chain has TRBV4-1 and TRBJ1-5, with TRBD1 matching 8 bases. Germline CDR1 MGHRA, CDR2 YSYEKL. V lost 3 bases to trimming and J lost 4 bases; unmatched junction nucleotides: 5. The CDR3 is made up of 15 amino acids. The chain's CDR3 is CASSQTGAYNQPQHF. As DNA, the CDR3 is TGCGCCAGCAGCCAGACAGGGGCCTATAATCAGCCCCAGCATTTT.

This chain uses TRBV4-3 with TRBJ2-3; no clear D. This CDR3 spans 14 amino acids. The germline gives CDR1 LGHNA, CDR2 YSLEER. Trimming left V 0 bases short and J 5 bases short, with 9 bases between. The CDR3 sequence is CASSQDTPQDTQYF. CDR3 DNA sequence: TGCGCCAGCAGCCAAGATACCCCGCAAGATACGCAGTATTTT.

The chain employs TRBV5-5 and TRBJ2-5, with D possibly being TRBD2 (6 bases). The CDR3 sequence is 15 residues long. The germline gives CDR1 SGHKS, CDR2 YYEKEE (reference sequence). The V end lost 1 base, the J end lost 5 bases, and 15 bases lay between the germline ends. CDR3 amino acids: CASSLRETVPETQYF. The CDR3 region has the DNA TGTGCCAGCAGCTTGCGGGAGACCGTACCGGAGACCCAGTACTTC. Drawing the rest from reference TRBV5-5 and TRBJ2-5, the complete variable domain is DAGVTQSPTHLIKTRGQQVTLRCSPISGHKSVSWYQQVLGQGPQFIFQYYEKEERGRGNFPDRFSARQFPNYSSELNVNALLLGDSALYLCASSLRETVPETQYFGPGTRLLVL.